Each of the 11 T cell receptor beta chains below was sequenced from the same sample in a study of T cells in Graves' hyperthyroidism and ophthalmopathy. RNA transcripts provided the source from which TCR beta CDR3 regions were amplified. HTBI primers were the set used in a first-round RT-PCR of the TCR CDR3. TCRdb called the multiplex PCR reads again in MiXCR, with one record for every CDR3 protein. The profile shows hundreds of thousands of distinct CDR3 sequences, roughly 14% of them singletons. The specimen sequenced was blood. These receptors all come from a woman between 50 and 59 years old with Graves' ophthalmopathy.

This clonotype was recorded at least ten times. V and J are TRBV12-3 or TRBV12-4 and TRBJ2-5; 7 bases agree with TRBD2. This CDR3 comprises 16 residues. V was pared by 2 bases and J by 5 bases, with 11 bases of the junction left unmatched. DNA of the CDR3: TGTGCCAGCAGTTTACAATCGCGGGAGTTGGTGGAGACCCAGTACTTC. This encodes CASSLQSRELVETQYF.

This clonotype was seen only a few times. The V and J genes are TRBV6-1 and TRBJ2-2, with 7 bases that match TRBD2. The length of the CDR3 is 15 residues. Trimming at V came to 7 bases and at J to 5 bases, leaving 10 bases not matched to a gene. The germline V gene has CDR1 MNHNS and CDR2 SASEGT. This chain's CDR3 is CASIPRGEGTGELFF. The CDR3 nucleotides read TGTGCCAGCATCCCCCGGGGGGAAGGGACCGGGGAGCTGTTTTTT.

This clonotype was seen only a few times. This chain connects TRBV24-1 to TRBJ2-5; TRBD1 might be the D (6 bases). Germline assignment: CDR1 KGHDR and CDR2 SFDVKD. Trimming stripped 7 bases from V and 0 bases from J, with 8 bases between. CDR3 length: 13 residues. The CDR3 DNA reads TGTGCCACCAGGGGACACAACCAAGAGACCCAGTACTTC. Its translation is CATRGHNQETQYF.

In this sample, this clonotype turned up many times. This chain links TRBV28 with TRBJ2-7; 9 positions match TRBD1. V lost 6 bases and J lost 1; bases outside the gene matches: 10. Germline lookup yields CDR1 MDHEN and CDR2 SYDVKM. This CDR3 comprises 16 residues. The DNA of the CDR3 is TGTGCCAGCAGCCCAGGACAGGGGCACCTGTCCTACGAGCAGTACTTC. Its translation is CASSPGQGHLSYEQYF.

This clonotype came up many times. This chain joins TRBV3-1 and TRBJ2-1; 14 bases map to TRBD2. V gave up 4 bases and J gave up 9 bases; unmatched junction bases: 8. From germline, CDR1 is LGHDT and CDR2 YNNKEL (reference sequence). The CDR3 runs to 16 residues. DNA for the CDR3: TGTGCCAGCAGCCGGGGACTAGCGGGAGACTTGAGTGAGCAGTTCTTC. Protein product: CASSRGLAGDLSEQFF.

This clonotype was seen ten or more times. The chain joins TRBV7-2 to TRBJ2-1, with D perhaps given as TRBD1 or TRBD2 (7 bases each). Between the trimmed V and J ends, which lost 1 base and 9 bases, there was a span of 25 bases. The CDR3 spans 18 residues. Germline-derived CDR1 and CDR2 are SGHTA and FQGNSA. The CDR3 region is CASSLGGGPGQSWTEQFF. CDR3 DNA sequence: TGTGCCAGCAGCTTAGGGGGGGGGCCGGGACAGTCGTGGACTGAGCAGTTCTTC.

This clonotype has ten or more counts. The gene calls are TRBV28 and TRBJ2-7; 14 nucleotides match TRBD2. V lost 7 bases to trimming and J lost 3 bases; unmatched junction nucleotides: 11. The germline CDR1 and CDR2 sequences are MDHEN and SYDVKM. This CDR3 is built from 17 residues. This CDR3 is CASTSSGTSGRNYEQYF. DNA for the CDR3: TGTGCCAGCACTTCGTCCGGGACTAGCGGGAGAAACTACGAGCAGTACTTC.

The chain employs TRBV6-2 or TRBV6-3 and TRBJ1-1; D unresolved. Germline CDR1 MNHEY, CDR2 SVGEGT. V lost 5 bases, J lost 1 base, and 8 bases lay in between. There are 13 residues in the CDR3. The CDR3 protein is CASSTHPNTEAFF. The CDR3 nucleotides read TGTGCCAGCAGTACACACCCGAACACTGAAGCTTTCTTT.

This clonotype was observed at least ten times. CDR3 DNA sequence: TGTGCCAGCAGCCAAGATTGGACCTTCTACGAGCAGTACTTC. The encoded protein is CASSQDWTFYEQYF. The chain joins TRBV14 to TRBJ2-7; the D is unclear. The CDR3 runs 14 residues. CDR1 SGHDN and CDR2 FVKESK come from the germline V gene. Trimming took 0 bases from V and 3 from J, leaving 9 bases between them.

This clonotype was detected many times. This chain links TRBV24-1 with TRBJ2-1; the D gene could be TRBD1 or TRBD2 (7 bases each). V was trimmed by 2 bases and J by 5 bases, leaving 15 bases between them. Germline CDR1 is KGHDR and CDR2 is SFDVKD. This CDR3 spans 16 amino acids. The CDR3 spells CATSDWGGGDHNEQFF. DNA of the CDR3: TGTGCCACCAGTGATTGGGGAGGGGGCGATCACAATGAGCAGTTCTTC.

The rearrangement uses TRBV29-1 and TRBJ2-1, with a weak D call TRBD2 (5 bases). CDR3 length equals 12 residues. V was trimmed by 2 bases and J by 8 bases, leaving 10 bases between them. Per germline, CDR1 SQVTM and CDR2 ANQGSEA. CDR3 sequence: CSVENRRDEQFF. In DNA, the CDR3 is TGCAGCGTTGAAAACCGGCGGGATGAGCAGTTCTTC.